This TCR beta chain was captured by sequencing in a study of blood T cell repertoires in COVID-19. TCRdb keeps only in-frame clones here, not all; method: immunoSEQ multiplex PCR. The profile shows approximately 190,000 clones, more than 70% of them singletons. The CDR3 totals 13 residues. The V gene lost 7 bases and the J gene lost 7 bases, with 17 bases spanning the gap. From germline, CDR1 is SQVTM and CDR2 ANQGSEA. This receptor was taken from a woman aged 35 to 49 who had recovered from COVID-19. The chain uses TRBV29-1 and TRBJ2-4; TRBD1 is a possible D gene (6 bases). The specimen was peripheral blood. The DNA of the CDR3 is TGCAGCGCAACAGGGAGTTGGGGGAACATTCAGTACTTC. Its protein product is CSATGSWGNIQYF. Variable domain in full (rest from reference TRBV29-1 and TRBJ2-4): SAVISQKPSRDICQRGTSLTIQCQVDSQVTMMFWYRQQPGQSLTLIATANQGSEATYESGFVIDKFPISRPNLTFSTLTVSNMSPEDSSIYLCSATGSWGNIQYFGAGTRLSVL.